Below, 15 T cell receptor beta chains from the same sample are listed, as sequenced in a study of Graves' ophthalmopathy and Graves' hyperthyroidism. Amplification of the TCR beta CDR3 regions used RNA transcripts (as template). HTBI primers were used in a first-round RT-PCR, which preceded a second-round multiplex PCR. TCRdb recomputed calls from the multiplex PCR reads with MiXCR, one row per CDR3 protein. Among 400,000 to 450,000 distinct CDR3 sequences listed, 20% to 25% were seen once. The sequenced sample was peripheral blood. The receptor set was obtained from a woman aged 18-30 years with stable Graves' hyperthyroidism.

This chain connects TRBV30 to TRBJ1-1, with D maybe TRBD1 (6 bases). Germline assignment: CDR1 GTSNPN and CDR2 SVGIG (reference sequence). V shed 0 bases and J shed 1 base, with 15 bases lying between them. This CDR3 contains 16 residues. CDR3 DNA sequence: TGTGCCTGGAGTGTAGGGTCGGTGGGGGCGAACACTGAAGCTTTCTTT. This sequence encodes CAWSVGSVGANTEAFF.

For this clonotype: A much larger clonotype is one base distant, so this may be a read error. V usage is TRBV20-1 and J usage is TRBJ2-2, with TRBD1 matching over 11 bases. In germline, CDR1 is DFQATT, CDR2 SNEGSKA (reference sequence). There are 15 residues in the CDR3. CDR3 sequence: CSASGTGGVTGELLF. The CDR3 nucleotides are TGCAGTGCTTCCGGGACAGGGGGGGTCACCGGGGAGCTGTTGTTT.

V usage is TRBV12-3 or TRBV12-4 and J usage is TRBJ1-5; 8 bases line up with TRBD1. With 6 bases clipped from V and 4 bases from J, the junction kept 8 bases outside the gene matches. The CDR3 is made up of 15 amino acids. CDR3 coding DNA: TGTGCCAGCAGCCCTGTCCACAGGGGGAATCAGCCCCAGCATTTT. Translation gives CASSPVHRGNQPQHF.

In its sample, this clonotype was seen a few times. The rearrangement uses TRBV5-6 and TRBJ1-5; 7 bases are shared with TRBD1. The CDR3 sequence is 15 residues long. Germline V CDR1 and CDR2: SGHDT, YYEEEE. V trimming: 1 base; J trimming: 4 bases; junction bases outside the gene matches: 5. The CDR3 spells CASSLYDRENQPQHF. The CDR3 DNA follows: TGTGCCAGCAGCTTGTATGACAGGGAAAATCAGCCCCAGCATTTT. Variable domain in full (rest from reference TRBV5-6 and TRBJ1-5): DAGVTQSPTHLIKTRGQQVTLRCSPKSGHDTVSWYQQALGQGPQFIFQYYEEEERQRGNFPDRFSGHQFPNYSSELNVNALLLGDSALYLCASSLYDRENQPQHFGDGTRLSIL.

This clonotype was recorded many times. The CDR3 bases are TGTGCCAGCAGTTTCATAGCCGGCATTCAGTACTTC. Protein product: CASSFIAGIQYF. The chain employs TRBV28 and TRBJ2-4; D remains unclear. The germline V gene has CDR1 MDHEN and CDR2 SYDVKM. The CDR3 spans 12 residues. V shed 3 bases and J shed 9 bases, with 9 bases lying between them.

Note on this clonotype: This may be a read error, as it is one base from a much larger clone. This chain connects TRBV15 to TRBJ1-2; TRBD1 might be the D (5 bases). This CDR3 comprises 18 residues. The V gene's germline CDR1 is LNHNV and CDR2 YYDKDF (reference sequence). CDR3 protein: CAASGPIPGPRMDYGYTF. The CDR3 nucleotides read TGTGCCGCCAGCGGGCCGATCCCGGGACCCCGAATGGACTATGGCTACACCTTC.

This clonotype was counted many times. The V and J genes are TRBV20-1 and TRBJ2-5, with TRBD2 identical over 7 bases. The CDR3 loop spans 17 amino acids. V shed 4 bases and J 4 bases; nucleotides not matched to a gene: 18. CDR1 is DFQATT and CDR2 is SNEGSKA in the germline V gene (reference sequence). The CDR3 loop reads CSATFGGSGFTGETQYF. CDR3 nucleotide sequence: TGCAGTGCTACGTTCGGGGGGAGCGGGTTTACTGGAGAGACCCAGTACTTC.

This clonotype was observed many times. The chain couples TRBV12-3 or TRBV12-4 to TRBJ1-5; D not certain. This CDR3 contains 14 residues. The germline V and J ends were trimmed by 6 bases and 7 bases, with 16 bases remaining between them. CDR3 in DNA: TGTGCCAGCAGATCGAGCTCCCCGGGGCAGCCCCAGCATTTT. Translating it yields CASRSSSPGQPQHF.

Comment on this clonotype: One junction end does not reproduce the germline sequence, and a read error may be involved. The chain links TRBV6-4 to TRBJ1-6, with D possibly matching TRBD1 (5 bases). CDR3 length equals 15 residues. Germline loops: CDR1 MRHNA, CDR2 SNTAGT. The DNA for the CDR3 is TGTGCCGGCAGTGAGGCAGGGTCGTATGGTTCACCCCTCCACTTT. Protein sequence: CAGSEAGSYGSPLHF.

This clonotype has ten or more counts. The chain employs TRBV6-2 or TRBV6-3 and TRBJ2-7, with no clear D. Germline-derived CDR1 and CDR2 are MNHEY and SVGEGT. The CDR3 extends over 13 amino acids. V lost 4 bases to trimming and J lost 3 bases, with 10 bases between them. The CDR3 DNA follows: TGTGCCAGCAGTTTAACGCCATTCTACGAGCAGTACTTC. Protein product: CASSLTPFYEQYF.

This clonotype showed up just a few times. The chain carries TRBV11-2 and TRBJ2-2; no clear D gene. Germline loops: CDR1 SGHAT, CDR2 FQNNGV. The V gene lost 4 bases and the J gene lost 1 base, with 7 bases spanning the gap. The CDR3 is 14 amino acids. The CDR3 here is CASSYPRNTGELFF. For the CDR3, the DNA is TGTGCCAGCAGCTACCCCAGGAACACCGGGGAGCTGTTTTTT.

The table lists this clonotype with many counts. J is TRBJ2-5 and V is TRBV18; D possibly corresponds to TRBD2 (5 bases). Germline V gene data show CDR1 as KGHSH and CDR2 as LQKENI. This CDR3 is built from 14 residues. V lost 2 bases and J 5 bases, leaving 12 bases between the germline ends. This chain's CDR3 is CASSPGYEGETQYF. The CDR3 region has the DNA TGTGCCAGCTCACCAGGCTACGAGGGTGAGACCCAGTACTTC.

With respect to this clonotype: Since no conserved phenylalanine or tryptophan closes the CDR3, a read error is the likely cause. The rearrangement joins TRBV20-1 to TRBJ2-5, with TRBD2 matching 7 bases. The ends lost 0 bases at V and 7 bases at J; junction bases unmatched: 14. This CDR3 is built from 16 residues. Germline V lookup: CDR1 DFQATT, CDR2 SNEGSKA (reference sequence). The CDR3 nucleotides are TGCAGTGCTAGAGATAGAAGAAGCGGGGCCGGGGGGACCCAGTACCAC. Residues: CSARDRRSGAGGTQYH.

This clonotype has a handful of counts. Written as DNA, the CDR3 is TGTGCCAGCAGCCAAGACTTAGCGGGGACTTCCCCGTACTTC. It encodes CASSQDLAGTSPYF. This chain joins TRBV3-1 and TRBJ2-5; TRBD2 agrees at 8 bases. The germline V gene encodes CDR1 LGHDT and CDR2 YNNKEL (reference sequence). The CDR3 is made up of 14 amino acids. Trimming removed 0 bases from V and 13 bases from J; junction bases left unmatched: 10.

In this sample, this clonotype turned up many times. Given a much more abundant clone one base away, this may be a read error. The chain carries TRBV5-5 and TRBJ2-5, with 8 bases aligning to TRBD1. The CDR3 spans 13 residues. CDR1 SGHKS and CDR2 YYEKEE come from the germline V gene (reference sequence). V trimming: 4 bases; J trimming: 3 bases; junction bases outside the gene matches: 2. CDR3 residues: CASSRGQEETQYF. In DNA, the CDR3 is TGTGCCAGCAGCAGGGGACAGGAAGAGACCCAGTACTTC. Variable domain in full (rest from reference TRBV5-5 and TRBJ2-5): DAGVTQSPTHLIKTRGQQVTLRCSPISGHKSVSWYQQVLGQGPQFIFQYYEKEERGRGNFPDRFSARQFPNYSSELNVNALLLGDSALYLCASSRGQEETQYFGPGTRLLVL.